This T cell receptor beta chain was captured by sequencing in a study of OX40 agonist ivuxolimab in advanced cancers. Looking at the study overall: Mean age approximately 59 years, range roughly 23 to 79; approximately 83% male.

A remark on this clone: Its cognate antigen is unknown.

The J segment lost 2 bases and the V segment lost 2 bases, leaving 6 bases of the junction unmatched. Germline V gene data show CDR1 as SGHRS and CDR2 as YFSETQ. CDR3 length equals 16 residues. Method: immunoSEQ multiplex PCR; TCRdb's copy keeps in-frame clones and lacks some. The sample holds approximately 66,000 clones, approximately 81% seen once. Study-level results: Average numbers of expanded clones were greater in CD8+ T cells than in CD4+.

The sequence derives from an adult with an advanced solid tumor such as melanoma, head and neck, liver or kidney cancer. The chain joins TRBV5-1 to TRBJ2-5; 10 bases are a match to TRBD2. The starting material was CD4+ or CD8+ T cells sorted from blood, obtained in a trial of the OX40 agonist ivuxolimab. DNA for the CDR3: TGCGCCAGCAGCTTAGAAGCGGGAGGGCGGCAAGAGACCCAGTACTTC. As protein: CASSLEAGGRQETQYF. Together with reference TRBV5-1 and TRBJ2-5, the CDR3 gives the full variable domain: KAGVTQTPRYLIKTRGQQVTLSCSPISGHRSVSWYQQTPGQGLQFLFEYFSETQRNKGNFPGRFSGRQFSNSRSEMNVSTLELGDSALYLCASSLEAGGRQETQYFGPGTRLLVL.